The 32 T cell receptor beta chains reported below all come from one sample, sequenced in a study of blood T cell repertoires in COVID-19. Assay used: immunoSEQ multiplex PCR; TCRdb lists only in-frame clones, some missing. The sample lists approximately 140,000 clones; approximately 80% were seen once. Sequenced: peripheral blood. Receptors were obtained from a man between 40 and 49 years old with active or convalescent COVID-19.

The chain employs TRBV3-1 (or the pseudogene TRBV3-2) and TRBJ2-5, with 7 bases identical to TRBD2. This CDR3 spans 13 amino acids. The J segment lost 6 bases and the V segment lost 5 bases, leaving 6 bases of the junction unmatched. The germline gives CDR1 LGHDT, CDR2 YNNKEL (reference sequence). The CDR3 spells CASSAAGEKTQYF. The CDR3 nucleotides are TGTGCCAGCAGCGCGGCGGGAGAAAAGACCCAGTACTTC.

V gene TRBV6-5 combines with J gene TRBJ1-3, with a possible D match to TRBD1 (5 bases). The V and J ends lost 3 bases and 9 bases respectively, with 12 bases between them. The CDR3 loop spans 13 amino acids. The germline gives CDR1 MNHEY, CDR2 SVGAGI. CDR3 DNA: TGTGCCAGCAGTTATGACAGTATTAGCACCATATATTTT. Amino acid sequence: CASSYDSISTIYF.

V usage is TRBV7-2 and J usage is TRBJ2-5; the match to TRBD2 covers 8 bases. Unmatched junction bases numbered 8, after V lost 3 bases and J lost 2 bases. The CDR3 is 16 residues long. Germline V gene data show CDR1 as SGHTA and CDR2 as FQGNSA. The CDR3 nucleotides are TGTGCCAGCAGCTTTTCAAGCGGGGGCCAACAAGAGACCCAGTACTTC. Residues: CASSFSSGGQQETQYF.

This clone was recorded many times. The chain employs TRBV5-4 and TRBJ2-5; 10 nucleotides agree with TRBD1. The CDR3 runs 15 residues. Trimming cost V 4 bases and J 2 bases; bases outside gene matches: 5. The germline CDR1 and CDR2 sequences are SGHNT and YYREEE (reference sequence). The CDR3 region has the DNA TGTGCCAGCAGCCCGGAGGGACAGGGGCAAGAGACCCAGTACTTC. Amino acids: CASSPEGQGQETQYF.

The chain is built from TRBV9 and TRBJ2-7, with 8 bases aligning to TRBD2. This CDR3 region has 14 residues. Germline V gives CDR1 SGDLS, CDR2 YYNGEE. With V trimmed by 4 bases and J by 1 base, 4 bases remained unmatched. The CDR3 protein is CASSRRGESYEQYF. DNA of the CDR3: TGTGCCAGCAGCAGGCGGGGGGAGTCCTACGAGCAGTACTTC.

The gene calls are TRBV2 and TRBJ1-1; unclear D gene. The ends were cut back, 4 bases at V and 1 base at J, with 10 bases in the middle. CDR1 and CDR2 from the germline V gene are SNHLY and FYNNEI. CDR3 size: 14 residues. CDR3 DNA: TGTGCCAGCAGTGGGCCAGGAGGGAACACTGAAGCTTTCTTT. This translates into CASSGPGGNTEAFF.

CDR3 sequence: CASSSHYEQYF. DNA for the CDR3: TGTGCCAGCAGCTCCCACTACGAGCAGTACTTC. This sequence joins TRBV7-2 and TRBJ2-7; D unresolved. Per the germline V gene, CDR1 is SGHTA and CDR2 is FQGNSA. The V end was cut by 4 bases, the J end by 3 bases, with 4 bases between. The CDR3 is made up of 11 amino acids. The complete variable domain, with remaining parts taken from reference TRBV7-2 and TRBJ2-7, reads GAGVSQSPSNKVTEKGKDVELRCDPISGHTALYWYRQSLGQGLEFLIYFQGNSAPDKSGLPSDRFSAERTGGSVSTLTIQRTQQEDSAVYLCASSSHYEQYFGPGTRLTVT.

The gene calls are TRBV9 and TRBJ1-3; TRBD1 is a possible D gene (5 bases). Per the germline V gene, CDR1 is SGDLS and CDR2 is YYNGEE. Trimming stripped 0 bases from V and 0 bases from J, with 7 bases between. The CDR3 loop spans 15 amino acids. Here the CDR3 reads CASSVVGDSGNTIYF. CDR3 nucleotides: TGTGCCAGCAGCGTAGTAGGGGACTCTGGAAACACCATATATTTT. The variable domain in full, with the rest retrieved from reference TRBV9 and TRBJ1-3, is DSGVTQTPKHLITATGQRVTLRCSPRSGDLSVYWYQQSLDQGLQFLIQYYNGEERAKGNILERFSAQQFPDLHSELNLSSLELGDSALYFCASSVVGDSGNTIYFGEGSWLTVV.

The gene calls are TRBV2 and TRBJ1-1; TRBD1 matches 9 bases. Looked up from germline, CDR1 is SNHLY and CDR2 is FYNNEI. The CDR3 is made up of 12 amino acids. V lost 6 bases and J lost 7; bases outside the gene matches: 3. Here the CDR3 reads CASSGQGYEAFF. CDR3 DNA: TGTGCCAGCAGCGGACAGGGGTATGAAGCTTTCTTT.

This clone was found once. The chain carries TRBV7-9 and TRBJ2-4; weak D call: TRBD1 (5 bases). Germline V lookup: CDR1 SEHNR, CDR2 FQNEAQ (reference sequence). CDR3 length equals 17 residues. Trimming cost V 1 base and J 3 bases, with 16 bases left between them. The CDR3 protein is CASSLEAGSYGKNIQYF. The CDR3 coding sequence is TGTGCCAGCAGCTTAGAGGCAGGGTCTTACGGCAAAAACATTCAGTACTTC.

The chain carries TRBV10-3 and TRBJ1-4; D call uncertain. Per the germline V gene, CDR1 is ENHRY and CDR2 is SYGVKD. V shed 6 bases and J shed 0 bases, with 8 bases lying between them. This CDR3 comprises 14 residues. CDR3 amino acids: CAIRTEPTNEKLFF. For the CDR3, the DNA is TGTGCCATCAGGACGGAGCCAACTAATGAAAAACTGTTTTTT.

This clone occurred once. The chain couples TRBV27 to TRBJ1-5; 11 bases map to TRBD1. Losses at the gene ends were 4 bases for V and 0 bases for J; bases not matched to a gene: 5. The length of the CDR3 is 17 residues. Per the germline V gene, CDR1 is MNHEY and CDR2 is SMNVEV (reference sequence). This chain's CDR3 is CASSSGTGGYSNQPQHF. Written as DNA, the CDR3 is TGTGCCAGCAGTTCCGGGACAGGGGGATATAGCAATCAGCCCCAGCATTTT.

The V gene is TRBV2, the J gene TRBJ2-5; TRBD1 might be the D (5 bases). Germline V gene lookup returns CDR1 SNHLY and CDR2 FYNNEI. The CDR3 is 11 amino acids. Trimming stripped 4 bases from V and 14 bases from J, with 14 bases between. The CDR3 loop reads CASSASQVHYF. The DNA for the CDR3 is TGTGCCAGCAGTGCGTCACAGGTCCACTACTTC.

For this clone: This specimen includes other DNA sequences encoding the same CDR3. This chain connects TRBV27 to TRBJ1-2; D call uncertain. The CDR3 is 11 amino acids. Trimming removed 0 bases from V and 8 bases from J, with 4 bases in between. Germline V gives CDR1 MNHEY, CDR2 SMNVEV (reference sequence). The CDR3 DNA is TGTGCCAGCAGTTTATCGAGGGGCTACACCTTC. Translated: CASSLSRGYTF.

The gene calls are TRBV10-3 and TRBJ2-5; TRBD1 is a possible D gene (6 bases). Trimming stripped 6 bases from V and 0 bases from J, with 8 bases between. Germline V CDR1 and CDR2: ENHRY, SYGVKD. The CDR3 extends over 13 amino acids. DNA of the CDR3: TGTGCCATCAGCCGGGACAACCAAGAGACCCAGTACTTC. Translation gives CAISRDNQETQYF.

The rearrangement links TRBV19 to TRBJ1-4, with unresolved D. Germline-derived CDR1 and CDR2 are LNHDA and SQIVND (reference sequence). V lost 5 bases to trimming and J lost 1 base, with 17 bases between them. The CDR3 contains 17 residues. The CDR3 DNA follows: TGTGCCAGTAGTTCTAGTTCCCGGGGTGGAACTAATGAAAAACTGTTTTTT. Translation gives CASSSSSRGGTNEKLFF.

CDR3 bases: TGTGCCTGGAGACGGGGGGGCACCACCGGGGAGCTGTTTTTT. Translating it yields CAWRRGGTTGELFF. J is TRBJ2-2 and V is TRBV30; 8 positions match TRBD2. The CDR3 length is 14 residues. Germline V CDR1 and CDR2: GTSNPN, SVGIG (reference sequence). After removal of 3 bases from V and 4 bases from J, the junction contained 4 bases not matched to a gene.

The rearrangement links TRBV7-2 to TRBJ2-7, with 11 bases matching TRBD2. CDR1 is SGHTA and CDR2 is FQGNSA in the germline V gene. V gave up 3 bases and J gave up 6 bases; unmatched junction bases: 10. The CDR3 has 16 amino acids. The CDR3 sequence is CASSFIAGGQRGEQYF. CDR3 nucleotides: TGTGCCAGCAGCTTCATAGCGGGGGGGCAAAGAGGCGAGCAGTACTTC. Full variable domain (missing parts from reference TRBV7-2 and TRBJ2-7): GAGVSQSPSNKVTEKGKDVELRCDPISGHTALYWYRQSLGQGLEFLIYFQGNSAPDKSGLPSDRFSAERTGGSVSTLTIQRTQQEDSAVYLCASSFIAGGQRGEQYFGPGTRLTVT.

The chain uses TRBV4-2 and TRBJ2-2; TRBD1 agrees at 10 bases. CDR1 is LGHNA and CDR2 is YNFKEQ in the germline V gene. CDR3 length: 15 residues. Germline trimming cut 4 bases from V and 5 bases from J; bases unmatched to any gene: 4. The CDR3 spells CASSRDRGLTGELFF. In DNA, the CDR3 is TGTGCCAGCAGCCGAGACAGGGGGCTGACCGGGGAGCTGTTTTTT.

CDR3 region: CASSLTGASSYNEQFF. The CDR3, as DNA: TGCGCCAGCAGCTTGACAGGGGCTAGCTCCTACAATGAGCAGTTCTTC. The chain recombines TRBV5-1 with TRBJ2-1; 7 positions agree with TRBD1. Germline V gives CDR1 SGHRS, CDR2 YFSETQ. Trimming cost V 1 base and J 0 bases; bases outside gene matches: 4. The CDR3 sequence is 16 residues long.

The chain is built from TRBV5-1 and TRBJ2-6; 10 nucleotides align to TRBD1. The CDR3 has 15 amino acids. Germline V gene data show CDR1 as SGHRS and CDR2 as YFSETQ. The J segment lost 2 bases and the V segment lost 4 bases, leaving 0 bases of the junction unmatched. The CDR3 sequence is CASSGTGAGANVLTF. As DNA, the CDR3 is TGCGCCAGCAGCGGGACAGGGGCTGGGGCCAACGTCCTGACTTTC.

The rearrangement links TRBV7-2 to TRBJ2-2, with D possibly being TRBD1 (6 bases). V shed 7 bases and J shed 1 base, with 13 bases lying between them. CDR3 size: 15 residues. The germline V gene encodes CDR1 SGHTA and CDR2 FQGNSA. The CDR3 nucleotides are TGTGCCAGCACCCTTTTGGGACAGAACACCGGGGAGCTGTTTTTT. Protein sequence: CASTLLGQNTGELFF.

The chain is built from TRBV7-9 and TRBJ1-2, with D unclear. There are 13 residues in the CDR3. From germline, CDR1 is SEHNR and CDR2 FQNEAQ (reference sequence). The germline V and J ends were trimmed by 2 bases and 8 bases, with 12 bases remaining between them. Here the CDR3 DNA reads TGTGCCAGCAGCTTAATAGCGGTGGAGGGCTACACCTTC. Amino acids: CASSLIAVEGYTF.

This sequence joins TRBV6-5 and TRBJ1-2; no definite D call. Trimming stripped 7 bases from V and 5 bases from J, with 5 bases between. CDR3 length: 10 residues. The V gene's germline CDR1 is MNHEY and CDR2 SVGAGI. The CDR3 spells CASTRYGYTF. The CDR3 DNA reads TGTGCCAGCACCAGGTATGGCTACACCTTC.

The genes are TRBV4-1 and TRBJ1-2, with a weak D call TRBD1 (6 bases). Germline-derived CDR1 and CDR2 are MGHRA and YSYEKL. The germline V and J ends were trimmed by 0 bases and 7 bases, with 18 bases remaining between them. The CDR3 has 16 residues. The DNA for the CDR3 is TGCGCCAGCAGCCAAGATTGGGTGGTGGGGGCGCCTGGCTACACCTTC. Amino acids: CASSQDWVVGAPGYTF.

This rearrangement joins TRBV5-6 to TRBJ1-1; D might be TRBD1 (5 bases). With 2 bases removed from V and 0 bases from J, the gap between germline ends came to 11 bases. CDR1 and CDR2 from the germline V gene are SGHDT and YYEEEE. The CDR3 length is 15 residues. The CDR3 bases are TGTGCCAGCAGCTTCCGGACAACCATGAACACTGAAGCTTTCTTT. Its protein product is CASSFRTTMNTEAFF.

The V gene is TRBV5-5, the J gene TRBJ1-3; 9 nucleotides line up with TRBD1. Trimming took 4 bases from V and 4 from J; bases not matched to a gene: 21. The CDR3 covers 20 residues. Per the germline V gene, CDR1 is SGHKS and CDR2 is YYEKEE (reference sequence). In nucleotides, the CDR3 is TGTGCCAGCAGCCACCGTACAGAATTCAACAGGGGGCTAGTCGGAAACACCATATATTTT. Translated: CASSHRTEFNRGLVGNTIYF.

V and J are TRBV4-2 and TRBJ2-7; TRBD1 is a possible D gene (6 bases). Trimming removed 2 bases at V and 4 bases at J, with 12 bases between. Germline lookup yields CDR1 LGHNA and CDR2 YNFKEQ. The CDR3 runs to 14 residues. The CDR3 DNA reads as TGTGCCAGCAGCCAAACCGGGACAAAATACGAGCAGTACTTC. It encodes CASSQTGTKYEQYF.

The gene calls are TRBV2 and TRBJ1-5; tentative D call: TRBD1 (6 bases). The germline V gene has CDR1 SNHLY and CDR2 FYNNEI. The ends were cut back, 2 bases at V and 5 bases at J, with 10 bases in the middle. This CDR3 region has 14 residues. The CDR3 nucleotides are TGTGCCAGCAGTGAACAGGGGTGGGATCAGCCCCAGCATTTT. Its protein is CASSEQGWDQPQHF.

This clone was recorded a few times. The V call is TRBV6-5, the J call TRBJ2-3; 12 positions match TRBD2. The germline V gene has CDR1 MNHEY and CDR2 SVGAGI. Unmatched junction bases numbered 3, after V lost 4 bases and J lost 4 bases. The CDR3 length is 15 residues. CDR3 loop: CASSWTSGAPDTQYF. DNA of the CDR3: TGTGCCAGCAGTTGGACTAGCGGGGCCCCAGATACGCAGTATTTT.

In DNA, the CDR3 is TGTGCTAGTGGTTTGATACGAACAGGGGGCTTTGAAGCTTTCTTT. Translation: CASGLIRTGGFEAFF. The chain is built from TRBV12-5 and TRBJ1-1, with TRBD1 identical over 9 bases. Looked up from germline, CDR1 is LGHNT and CDR2 is FRNRAP. With 2 bases clipped from V and 7 bases from J, the junction kept 8 bases outside the gene matches. This CDR3 is built from 15 residues.

The V call is TRBV4-2, the J call TRBJ2-2; a weak D match, TRBD2 (7 bases). Germline CDR1 reads LGHNA; CDR2 reads YNFKEQ. Trimming took off 1 base at V and 7 bases at J, with 19 bases between the two ends. This CDR3 comprises 17 residues. The DNA of the CDR3 is TGTGCCAGCAGCCAAGGAGGTGTGGGGGGGCTTAACGGGGAGCTGTTTTTT. Translated: CASSQGGVGGLNGELFF.